A selection of T cell receptor beta chains follows, all from one sample in a study of T cell responses to AZD1222 COVID-19 vaccine. Repertoires were generated with immunoSEQ multiplex PCR, while TCRdb's copy carries only in-frame clones and drops some. The repertoire consists of around 90,000 clones, with around 85% occurring once and the leading ten covering 5% to 7.5%. The source was peripheral blood, collected on day 0 of AZD1222 vaccination. The receptor source for this set is an adult in good health. The CDR3 runs from the conserved cysteine through the conserved F or W. Fields, in order: clone size, D gene, CDR3 length, J gene, V gene, CDR3 protein, CDR3 DNA. A D gene is named only where the DNA matches it firmly. Not every row has a clone size; where given, it reads once, few, many or a size class.

NA NA 14 TRBJ1-1 TRBV27 CASSPRWLNTEAFF TGTGCCAGCAGCCCCCGCTGGCTGAACACTGAAGCTTTCTTT
NA TRBD2 16 TRBJ2-3 TRBV5-5 CASSLELSGGRDTQYF TGTGCCAGCAGCTTGGAGTTGTCGGGAGGGCGAGATACGCAGTATTTT
NA TRBD1 15 TRBJ1-4 TRBV14 CASSLGQGFSEKLFF TGTGCCAGCAGCCTCGGACAGGGATTTTCGGAAAAACTGTTTTTT
NA TRBD1 15 TRBJ1-2 TRBV29-1 CSVEDTGALPGGYTF TGCAGCGTTGAAGATACAGGGGCCCTCCCCGGAGGCTACACCTTC
NA TRBD1 14 TRBJ2-7 TRBV19 CASSLTGGSYEQYF TGTGCCAGTAGCCTCACAGGGGGCTCCTACGAGCAGTACTTC
few TRBD1 18 TRBJ1-2 TRBV2 CASSEDKTGGQNNYGYTF TGTGCCAGCAGTGAAGATAAAACAGGGGGTCAGAATAACTATGGCTACACCTTC
few NA 16 TRBJ1-5 TRBV6-5 CASSYSRGAVSQPQHF TGTGCCAGCAGTTACTCGCGGGGGGCAGTATCACAGCCCCAGCATTTT
once TRBD2 18 TRBJ2-1 TRBV27 CASSLTGGPVSSYNEQFF TGTGCCAGCAGTTTAACGGGAGGCCCGGTCAGCTCCTACAATGAGCAGTTCTTC
NA TRBD2 15 TRBJ2-2 TRBV9 CASSVGGGGTGELFF TGTGCCAGCAGCGTAGGGGGGGGTGGCACCGGGGAGCTGTTTTTT
NA TRBD1 15 TRBJ1-4 TRBV19 CASSIRTGGNEKLFF TGTGCCAGTAGTATACGGACAGGGGGAAATGAAAAACTGTTTTTT
many NA 12 TRBJ2-7 TRBV12-3/TRBV12-4 CASSLDVYEQYF TGTGCCAGCAGTTTAGATGTCTACGAGCAGTACTTC
NA NA 13 TRBJ2-1 TRBV6-5 CASSYRGIKEQFF TGTGCCAGCAGTTACCGGGGGATAAAGGAGCAGTTCTTC
NA TRBD1 15 TRBJ1-6 TRBV7-9 CASSHQGVGDSPLHF TGTGCCAGCAGCCACCAGGGGGTCGGCGATTCACCCCTCCACTTT
NA TRBD1 18 TRBJ1-5 TRBV7-2 CASSQGQAGSYSNQPQHF TGTGCCAGCAGCCAGGGACAGGCCGGTTCTTATAGCAATCAGCCCCAGCATTTT
NA TRBD1 16 TRBJ2-7 TRBV19 CASSARQGSGGYEQYF TGTGCCAGTAGTGCCCGACAGGGGTCGGGTGGCTACGAGCAGTACTTC
NA NA 12 TRBJ1-2 TRBV2 CASRERQYGYTF TGTGCCAGCAGGGAACGACAGTATGGCTACACCTTC
once NA 16 TRBJ1-5 TRBV7-8 CASSHRQGRGNQPQHF TGTGCCAGCAGCCACCGCCAGGGGCGAGGAAATCAGCCCCAGCATTTT
NA NA 13 TRBJ2-5 TRBV12-3/TRBV12-4 CASSLGLGETQYF TGTGCCAGCAGCCTCGGGTTGGGAGAGACCCAGTACTTC
NA TRBD1 15 TRBJ2-7 TRBV2 CASIWDSNVSYEQYF TGTGCCAGCATATGGGACAGTAACGTCTCCTACGAGCAGTACTTC
few NA 16 TRBJ1-5 TRBV30 CAWSVQRTAKYQPQHF TGTGCCTGGAGTGTACAAAGGACAGCCAAATATCAGCCCCAGCATTTT
once NA 14 TRBJ2-7 TRBV10-3 CAISDWGDSYEQYF TGTGCCATCAGTGATTGGGGGGACTCCTACGAGCAGTACTTC
NA NA 14 TRBJ2-7 TRBV4-3 CASSQEAKTGEQYF TGCGCCAGCAGCCAAGAAGCGAAAACGGGGGAGCAGTACTTC
NA TRBD1 18 TRBJ1-5 TRBV15 CATSGTGQGEYSNQPQHF TGTGCCACCAGCGGTACGGGACAGGGAGAATATAGCAATCAGCCCCAGCATTTT
NA NA 13 TRBJ1-4 TRBV18 CASSRGANEKLFF TGTGCCAGCTCACGGGGAGCTAATGAAAAACTGTTTTTT
once NA 13 TRBJ1-3 TRBV6-5 CASSFGSGNTIYF TGTGCCAGCAGTTTTGGGTCTGGAAACACCATATATTTT
NA NA 16 TRBJ2-5 TRBV5-3 CARSFSIGLDQETQYF TGTGCCAGAAGCTTTTCGATTGGTTTGGACCAAGAGACCCAGTACTTC
NA NA 16 TRBJ1-2 TRBV18 CASSPPNPAQGHGYTF TGTGCCAGCTCACCACCCAATCCAGCTCAGGGCCATGGCTACACCTTC
NA NA 16 TRBJ2-2 TRBV6-2/TRBV6-3 CASSYSRLMNTGELFF TGTGCCAGCAGTTATTCGCGACTCATGAACACCGGGGAGCTGTTTTTT
NA NA 13 TRBJ2-2 TRBV18 CASSPRGTGELFF TGTGCCAGCTCACCAAGGGGCACCGGGGAGCTGTTTTTT
NA NA 12 TRBJ2-1 TRBV12-3/TRBV12-4 CASRWGYNEQFF TGTGCCAGCAGATGGGGGTACAATGAGCAGTTCTTC
NA NA 12 TRBJ2-3 TRBV20-1 CSASDPPDTQYF TGCAGTGCTAGTGACCCCCCGGATACGCAGTATTTT
NA NA 16 TRBJ2-7 TRBV5-1 CASSLLVGGHSYEQYF TGCGCCAGCAGCTTGTTGGTGGGAGGCCACTCCTACGAGCAGTACTTC
NA TRBD1 14 TRBJ1-4 TRBV7-9 CASSFRQGGEKLFF TGTGCCAGCAGCTTCCGACAGGGTGGAGAAAAACTGTTTTTT
NA TRBD2 14 TRBJ2-1 TRBV4-3 CASSQESSGRSQFF TGCGCCAGCAGCCAAGAGTCTAGCGGGAGATCGCAGTTCTTC
NA NA 11 TRBJ2-7 TRBV20-1 CSAGYIYEQYF TGCAGTGCTGGATATATTTACGAGCAGTACTTC
few NA 15 TRBJ1-6 TRBV7-2 CASSLPGQVNSPLHF TGTGCCAGCAGCTTACCGGGACAAGTTAATTCACCCCTCCACTTT
NA NA 16 TRBJ1-1 TRBV5-1 CASSLAGRSAGGEAFF TGCGCCAGCAGCTTGGCCGGTCGATCGGCTGGAGGTGAAGCTTTCTTT
NA TRBD1 14 TRBJ1-5 TRBV2 CASSKTGGLQPQHF TGTGCCAGCAGTAAAACAGGGGGCCTTCAGCCCCAGCATTTT
NA NA 16 TRBJ1-4 TRBV5-6 CASSLGTARSNEKLFF TGTGCCAGCAGCTTGGGGACAGCGCGTTCGAATGAAAAACTGTTTTTT
NA TRBD2 18 TRBJ2-7 TRBV7-2 CASSGPTRTGTRSDEQYF TGTGCCAGCAGCGGTCCGACAAGAACAGGGACTAGGTCTGACGAGCAGTACTTC
NA NA 13 TRBJ1-2 TRBV11-2 CASTSSWEGGYTF TGTGCCAGCACCTCTAGTTGGGAAGGTGGCTACACCTTC
NA NA 14 TRBJ1-1 TRBV5-4 CASSLARPNAEAFF TGTGCCAGCAGCTTGGCGAGGCCGAACGCTGAAGCTTTCTTT
few TRBD1 15 TRBJ1-1 TRBV7-8 CASSLLTGSNTEAFF TGTGCCAGCAGCTTACTGACAGGGTCGAACACTGAAGCTTTCTTT
NA TRBD2 17 TRBJ2-1 TRBV3-1/TRBV3-2 CASSPQAGGGSYNEQFF TGTGCCAGCAGCCCCCAAGCTGGGGGGGGGTCCTACAATGAGCAGTTCTTC
once NA 14 TRBJ1-4 TRBV5-6 CASGSGFANEKLFF TGTGCCAGCGGAAGTGGGTTTGCTAATGAAAAACTGTTTTTT